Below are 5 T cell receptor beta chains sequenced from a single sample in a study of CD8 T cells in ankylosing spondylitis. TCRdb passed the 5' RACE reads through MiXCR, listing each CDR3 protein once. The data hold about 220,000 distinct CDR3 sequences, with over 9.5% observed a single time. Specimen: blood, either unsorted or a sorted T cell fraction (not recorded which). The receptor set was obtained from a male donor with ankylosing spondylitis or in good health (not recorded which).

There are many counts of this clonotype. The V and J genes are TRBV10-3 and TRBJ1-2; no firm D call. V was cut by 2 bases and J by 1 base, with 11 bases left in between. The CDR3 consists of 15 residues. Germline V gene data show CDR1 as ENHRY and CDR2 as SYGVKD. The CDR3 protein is CAISEGQNLNYGYTF. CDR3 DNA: TGTGCCATCAGTGAGGGGCAGAACCTTAACTATGGCTACACCTTC.

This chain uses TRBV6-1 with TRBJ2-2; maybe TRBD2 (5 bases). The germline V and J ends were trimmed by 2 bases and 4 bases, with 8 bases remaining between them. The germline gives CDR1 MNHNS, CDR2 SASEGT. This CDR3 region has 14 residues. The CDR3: CASSETGSTGELFF. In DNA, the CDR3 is TGTGCCAGCAGTGAAACTGGGAGCACCGGGGAGCTGTTTTTT.

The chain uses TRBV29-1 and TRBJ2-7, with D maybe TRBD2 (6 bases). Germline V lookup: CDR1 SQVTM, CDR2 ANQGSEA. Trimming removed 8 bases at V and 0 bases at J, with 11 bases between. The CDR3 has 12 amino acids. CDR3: CSSLEGSYEQYF. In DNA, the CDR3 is TGCAGCTCCCTGGAGGGCTCCTACGAGCAGTACTTC.

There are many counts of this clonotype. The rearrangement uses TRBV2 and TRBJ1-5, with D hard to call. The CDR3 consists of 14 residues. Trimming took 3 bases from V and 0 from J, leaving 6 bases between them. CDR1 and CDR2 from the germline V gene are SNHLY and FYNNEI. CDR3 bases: TGTGCCAGCAGTGAGAATTATAGCAATCAGCCCCAGCATTTT. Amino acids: CASSENYSNQPQHF.

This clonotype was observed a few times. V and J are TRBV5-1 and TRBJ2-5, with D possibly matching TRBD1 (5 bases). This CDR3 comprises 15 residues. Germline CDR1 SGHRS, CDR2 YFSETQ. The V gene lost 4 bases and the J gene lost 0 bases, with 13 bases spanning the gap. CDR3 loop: CASSMNPGYQETQYF. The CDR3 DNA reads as TGCGCCAGCAGCATGAACCCAGGGTACCAAGAGACCCAGTACTTC.